This T cell receptor beta chain stems from a study of T cell repertoires in ileal Crohn's disease. The wider study: Thiopurines (fewer than 12) or anti-TNF agents (more than 17) were given postoperatively to about half.

The data were produced by immunoSEQ multiplex PCR, yet TCRdb's version contains in-frame clones alone and is incomplete. The repertoire consists of about 2,500 clones, with about 76% occurring once and the leading ten covering around a tenth. Regarding this clone: The antigen remains unidentified.

Points from the study as a whole: All patients with clonality above 26.8% had endoscopic recurrence.

The sample was ileal tissue. This clonotype originated in an adult with Crohn's disease.

The CDR3 reads CASSESIRTGGWETQYF. The CDR3 DNA sequence: TGTGCCAGCAGTGAATCGATCCGGACAGGGGGCTGGGAGACCCAGTACTTC. J is TRBJ2-5 and V is TRBV25-1; 11 positions match TRBD1. Looked up from germline, CDR1 is MGHDK and CDR2 is SYGVNS. There are 17 residues in the CDR3. J was trimmed by 5 bases and V by 1 base; bases with no gene match: 9.